This TCR beta chain was identified during a study of control samples from healthy donors and cancer patients. From germline, CDR1 is MNHNY and CDR2 SVGAGI (reference sequence). Trimming removed 6 bases from V and 5 bases from J, with 7 bases in between. The CDR3 runs to 11 residues. Sequenced by immunoSEQ multiplex PCR; TCRdb stores in-frame clones only, minus some. The sample yields 50,000 to 65,000 clones, 85% to 95% seen once. This clone was detected once. This clonotype was sampled from a man aged 30-40 years with colorectal cancer. This chain connects TRBV6-6 to TRBJ1-1; D remains ambiguous. The specimen was PBMCs. CDR3 protein: CASSGGTEAFF. The CDR3 bases are TGTGCCAGCAGCGGAGGGACTGAAGCTTTCTTT.